The entry that follows covers one T cell receptor (beta chain) sequence. This sample stems from a study of T cell responses to AZD1222 COVID-19 vaccine. V gave up 7 bases and J gave up 4 bases, with 19 bases separating them. Germline CDR1 is SNHLY and CDR2 is FYNNEI. The CDR3 is made up of 15 amino acids. Sequencing was performed with immunoSEQ multiplex PCR; in TCRdb, only in-frame clones are kept and a portion is missing. The data show about 160,000 clones, with about 91% seen just once and around 4.5% held by the top ten. The sequence was collected from an adult in good health. The chain has TRBV2 and TRBJ1-2; possible D gene TRBD1, 6 bases. The sequences come from peripheral blood, collected on day 0 of MenACWY control vaccination. The CDR3 region is CASTDDTGLGYGYTF. In nucleotides, the CDR3 is TGTGCCAGCACTGACGATACAGGGCTAGGCTATGGCTACACCTTC.